This T cell receptor beta chain was captured by sequencing in a study of early stage breast cancer tumors. Blood replicates held 0.5 ug DNA, tumor or normal breast roughly 1.5 ug, two each. Produced via immunoSEQ multiplex PCR; TCRdb's table is partial and in-frame only. The sample has tens of thousands of clones; roughly 77% are singletons. Regarding this clone: Its antigen is not identified.

General observations from the study: Enriched TCRB sequences shared across patients were mostly commonly generated sequences. Comparing each tissue with blood distinguished tumor from normal in most of the 16 patients.

The CDR3 covers 16 residues. J lost 5 bases, V lost 5 bases, and 9 bases had no gene match. CDR1 is KGHSH, CDR2 LQKENI, per germline. The J gene is TRBJ2-2, the V gene TRBV18; the match to TRBD1 covers 9 bases. Sequencing was done on a sample of blood. This receptor was obtained from a middle-aged person with breast cancer. CDR3 protein: CASSSLPGQGTGELFF. For the CDR3, the DNA is TGTGCCAGCTCATCCTTACCGGGACAGGGTACCGGGGAGCTGTTTTTT.